The following is a T cell receptor (beta chain) sequence with its context. Its specific antigen is unknown. Base qualities are missing; no much larger clone stands one base away. TCRbeta CDR3 regions were amplified from genomic DNA using the immunoSEQ Assay, a bias-controlled multiplex PCR. As for the original processing: Nucleated cell counts per sample were estimated from amplification of reference gene primers within the assay. Sequence reads were collapsed and filtered to measure the absolute abundance of every unique TCRbeta CDR3 rearrangement. For each sample, productive Simpson clonality was calculated as the square root of Simpson's diversity index across productive rearrangements. Entries here come from immuneACCESS through TCRdb and include only in-frame sequences with V and J called. Some clones fail to appear in such tables; in the studies checked, an unresolved V gene covers under half of the shortfall, and the cause of the remainder is unknown. Clone size and V and J calls were adopted from that table, with D and trimming inferred from the DNA. Across this sample there are nearly 25,000 clones, with 80% to 85% seen only once. The ten most abundant clones make up over 8% of the sample.

This sample is drawn from a study of blood T cell repertoires in COVID-19 (TCRdb year 2020). For the study in its entirety: Collaborator samples came from the United States, Italy and Spain and covered acute and convalescent phases of COVID-19. Sample metadata almost always included a de-identified subject ID, COVID-19 status, age in years and sex. Samples came from the ongoing ImmuneRACE study (first 160 participants) plus 1,254 subjects from 6 global collaborators. The material from the prospective study consisted of cDNA or gDNA derived from T cells, B-cell-depleted T cells, or PBMCs. The repertoires were released in a freely available public database meant as a resource for research on the immune response to SARS-CoV-2. Deeply sampled blood TCRbeta repertoires from subjects exposed to, actively infected with, or recovered from COVID-19 were included in the dataset. HLA class I and class II types, where available, came from metadata supplied by the sample provider rather than from assay-based typing. Findings and caveats that apply to the study as a whole: The quantity of clinical and demographic metadata differed by source and by participant and was supplied without curation.

Counted from cysteine to phenylalanine, this CDR3 has 16 amino acids. Only the CDR3 DNA is retained, 48 bases long and in frame from the first base. The germline V gene supplies CDR1 SGHRS and CDR2 YFSETQ. Compared with germline, V lacks 4 bases and J lacks 2 bases; bases without a gene match: 4. Each collaborating institution followed its own protocols to collect whole blood in K2EDTA tubes. For TCRbeta analysis, collaborators shipped samples as frozen whole blood, isolated PBMCs, or DNA extracted from either of those sample types. Sequencing input: peripheral blood. This TCR came from a human donor in a cohort sampled during active COVID-19. The V and J segments used are TRBV5-1 and TRBJ2-3; 13 junctional bases match TRBD2. The DNA reads TGCGCCAGCAGCCTCGGGACTAGCGGGGTCACAGATACGCAGTATTTT. This is translated as CASSLGTSGVTDTQYF.